This T cell receptor beta chain comes out of a study of molecular identifiers for immune sequencing clone quantification. Trimming cost V 4 bases and J 8 bases, with 12 bases left between them. This CDR3 has 13 amino acids. Germline-derived CDR1 and CDR2 are SGHDN and FVKESK. TCRdb itself ran the PCR reads through MiXCR, one entry per CDR3 protein. The data hold some 580,000 distinct CDR3 sequences, with around 25% observed a single time. General study points: Clones above 20 RNA copies contained over 97% of effector molecules and under 1% of naive molecules.

Remarks on this clonotype: Its target is unknown.

This TCR was sampled from a human donor in good health. Some libraries in this study had Jurkat cell RNA spiked in. The chain carries TRBV14 and TRBJ2-1, with D hard to call. The sequencing input was naive CD8+ T cells from blood, with Jurkat cell RNA spiked in. Specified subset: FACS-sorted CD8+CD4-CCR7+CD45RA+ naive T cells. The chain's CDR3 is CASSLVSWDEQFF. The CDR3 DNA sequence: TGTGCCAGCAGCCTGGTCTCGTGGGATGAGCAGTTCTTC.